This T cell receptor (beta chain) appears in the sequencing data of a study of post-analysis software for immune sequencing data. Study observations and caveats: Roughly 5 TRBV segments, TRBV5-6, TRBV5-1 and TRBV20-1 among them, were found more frequent in patients than controls.

In its sample, this clonotype was seen many times. No antigen is known for it. CDR1 is DFQATT and CDR2 is SNEGSKA in the germline V gene (reference sequence). This CDR3 has 15 residues. V shed 3 bases and J shed 0 bases, with 12 bases lying between them. Unique-molecular-identifier-tagged TCR beta cDNA libraries were used. Using its own MiXCR run on the PCR reads, TCRdb lists one record per CDR3 protein. Among roughly 150,000 distinct CDR3 sequences, about 36% were seen once, and the ten largest hold about 26%. This chain links TRBV20-1 with TRBJ2-1; no reliable D call. The receptor was derived from a girl under 18 with multiple sclerosis. Sequencing was performed on blood, taken after autologous hematopoietic stem cell transplantation. DNA for the CDR3: TGCAGTGCTAGGGATCTACGGAGCTCCTACAATGAGCAGTTCTTC. It is translated as CSARDLRSSYNEQFF.